The 19 T cell receptor beta chains presented below share a single source sample, sequenced in a study of cytomegalovirus exposure and HLA in healthy donors. Primers: 60 Vbeta forward and 13 Jbeta reverse. TCRdb's copy holds only in-frame clones and misses some; the assay was immunoSEQ multiplex PCR. This table holds around 200,000 clones, around 80% found once. The sequenced sample consisted of PBMCs. Receptors were obtained from a woman in her fifties or sixties in good health and CMV-seropositive.

This clone was seen a handful of times. The chain employs TRBV7-9 and TRBJ2-1, with D maybe TRBD2 (6 bases). V gave up 5 bases and J gave up 0 bases, with 11 bases separating them. CDR3 size: 15 residues. The germline V gene encodes CDR1 SEHNR and CDR2 FQNEAQ (reference sequence). DNA of the CDR3: TGTGCCAGCAGCACATCTAGCGTCTCCTACAATGAGCAGTTCTTC. Protein sequence: CASSTSSVSYNEQFF.

In this sample, this clone turned up a few times. The chain is built from TRBV30 and TRBJ2-6, with 7 bases aligning to TRBD1. V was clipped by 0 bases and J by 0 bases; unmatched bases: 8. The length of the CDR3 is 18 residues. Germline V gives CDR1 GTSNPN, CDR2 SVGIG (reference sequence). CDR3 in DNA: TGTGCCTGGAGTGTAATCCCGACAGGGTTCTCTGGGGCCAACGTCCTGACTTTC. Translation: CAWSVIPTGFSGANVLTF.

This clone was detected only a few times. For the CDR3, the DNA is TGCGCCAGCAGCCCAGCCGGGGTCCCCTCCTACGAGCAGTACTTC. Its protein is CASSPAGVPSYEQYF. The rearrangement joins TRBV4-1 to TRBJ2-7, with D possibly being TRBD2 (5 bases). The CDR3 consists of 15 residues. CDR1 and CDR2 (germline): MGHRA, YSYEKL. V lost 4 bases to trimming and J lost 0 bases, with 13 bases between them.

The chain recombines TRBV5-1 with TRBJ2-1; 8 bases fit TRBD1. This CDR3 has 14 residues. The germline V gene has CDR1 SGHRS and CDR2 YFSETQ. V was pared by 3 bases and J by 5 bases, with 4 bases of the junction left unmatched. The CDR3 DNA reads TGCGCCAGCAGCTCTAGGACAGGGAACAATGAGCAGTTCTTC. It yields the protein CASSSRTGNNEQFF. The full variable domain, completed using reference TRBV5-1 and TRBJ2-1, is KAGVTQTPRYLIKTRGQQVTLSCSPISGHRSVSWYQQTPGQGLQFLFEYFSETQRNKGNFPGRFSGRQFSNSRSEMNVSTLELGDSALYLCASSSRTGNNEQFFGPGTRLTVL.

The chain links TRBV5-4 to TRBJ1-1, with D unresolved. Between the trimmed V and J ends, which lost 3 bases and 0 bases, there was a span of 6 bases. Per germline, CDR1 SGHNT and CDR2 YYREEE (reference sequence). The length of the CDR3 is 13 residues. The CDR3 spells CASSSPVNTEAFF. The CDR3, as DNA: TGTGCCAGCAGCTCCCCAGTGAACACTGAAGCTTTCTTT.

V and J are TRBV21-1 and TRBJ2-7; the table calls TRBD2, which could not be checked here. TRBV21-1 is reported as a pseudogene. The CDR3 loop spans 15 amino acids. For the CDR3, the DNA is TGTGCCAGTTATGGGAGGGAGGCCTTCTCCTACGAGCAGTACTTC. This gives the protein CASYGREAFSYEQYF.

The chain carries TRBV4-1 and TRBJ2-1; possible D gene TRBD2, 6 bases. CDR1 and CDR2 (germline): MGHRA, YSYEKL. The V gene lost 4 bases and the J gene lost 5 bases, with 9 bases spanning the gap. The CDR3 length is 13 residues. CDR3 coding DNA: TGCGCCAGCAGCCTGGGACTCCACAATGAGCAGTTCTTC. Protein: CASSLGLHNEQFF.

This chain links TRBV5-4 with TRBJ1-2, with D tentatively TRBD1 (6 bases). V lost 3 bases and J lost 4, with 13 bases in between. Germline CDR1 and CDR2: SGHNT and YYREEE (reference sequence). The CDR3 runs 14 residues. CDR3 region: CASSSEGVAYGYTF. The DNA of the CDR3 is TGTGCCAGCAGCTCAGAGGGGGTCGCCTATGGCTACACCTTC.

The genes are TRBV9 and TRBJ2-5, with 11 nucleotides matching TRBD2. Trimming cost V 3 bases and J 5 bases; bases outside gene matches: 9. The CDR3 is made up of 16 amino acids. Per the germline V gene, CDR1 is SGDLS and CDR2 is YYNGEE. CDR3 coding DNA: TGTGCCAGCAGCGCCGCGCTAGCGGGGGGCGAGGAGACCCAGTACTTC. Translating gives CASSAALAGGEETQYF. Variable domain in full (rest from reference TRBV9 and TRBJ2-5): DSGVTQTPKHLITATGQRVTLRCSPRSGDLSVYWYQQSLDQGLQFLIQYYNGEERAKGNILERFSAQQFPDLHSELNLSSLELGDSALYFCASSAALAGGEETQYFGPGTRLLVL.

V is TRBV27 and J is TRBJ1-5, with TRBD1 identical over 7 bases. V was pared by 5 bases and J by 0 bases, with 4 bases of the junction left unmatched. Looked up from germline, CDR1 is MNHEY and CDR2 is SMNVEV (reference sequence). The CDR3 consists of 15 residues. CDR3 region: CASSPGTVSNQPQHF. The CDR3 nucleotides read TGTGCCAGCAGTCCCGGGACAGTTAGCAATCAGCCCCAGCATTTT.

The genes are TRBV18 and TRBJ2-7; D may be TRBD2 (5 bases). The CDR3 sequence is 13 residues long. V was clipped by 0 bases and J by 5 bases, with 8 bases between them. Germline V CDR1 and CDR2: KGHSH, LQKENI. CDR3 amino acids: CASSPPSSNEQYF. CDR3 nucleotides: TGTGCCAGCTCACCACCATCTAGCAACGAGCAGTACTTC. Full variable domain (missing parts from reference TRBV18 and TRBJ2-7): NAGVMQNPRHLVRRRGQEARLRCSPMKGHSHVYWYRQLPEEGLKFMVYLQKENIIDESGMPKERFSAEFPKEGPSILRIQQVVRGDSAAYFCASSPPSSNEQYFGPGTRLTVT.

V usage is TRBV30 and J usage is TRBJ1-3; 8 nucleotides align to TRBD1. Germline assignment: CDR1 GTSNPN and CDR2 SVGIG (reference sequence). The CDR3 is 15 residues long. J gave up 5 bases and V 3 bases, and 9 bases lay outside the gene matches. Written as DNA, the CDR3 is TGTGCCTGGAGCGTAGACAGGGGACTACGAAACACCATATATTTT. Translation: CAWSVDRGLRNTIYF.

This chain uses TRBV5-4 with TRBJ2-5; 8 bases map to TRBD2. The CDR3 is made up of 14 amino acids. CDR1 SGHNT and CDR2 YYREEE come from the germline V gene (reference sequence). Trimming cost V 0 bases and J 7 bases; bases outside gene matches: 5. The CDR3 DNA is TGTGCCAGCAGCTTGGGTCGAGCGGGGGTGACCCAGTACTTC. It is translated as CASSLGRAGVTQYF.

The chain uses TRBV6-1 and TRBJ1-2; D call uncertain. Germline-derived CDR1 and CDR2 are MNHNS and SASEGT. V was shortened by 2 bases and J by 6 bases, with 16 bases between the two germline ends. The CDR3 consists of 15 residues. The DNA for the CDR3 is TGTGCCAGCAGTGAATCTGAGCGTTCGGCCCATGGCTACACCTTC. Residues: CASSESERSAHGYTF.

This chain links TRBV30 with TRBJ1-1; TRBD1 matches 7 bases. The CDR3 is made up of 13 amino acids. The ends lost 4 bases at V and 1 base at J; junction bases unmatched: 3. Per germline, CDR1 GTSNPN and CDR2 SVGIG (reference sequence). In nucleotides, the CDR3 is TGTGCCTGGATACGGACAGGGAACACTGAAGCTTTCTTT. This translates into CAWIRTGNTEAFF.

This chain links TRBV28 with TRBJ2-3; 10 bases fit TRBD2. V gave up 2 bases and J gave up 0 bases; unmatched junction bases: 8. This CDR3 has 18 amino acids. Germline V gives CDR1 MDHEN, CDR2 SYDVKM. The CDR3 region is CASSLNLALAGSTDTQYF. The CDR3 bases are TGTGCCAGCAGTTTAAATCTTGCACTAGCGGGGAGCACAGATACGCAGTATTTT.

The CDR3 protein is CASSLARIGTGSQPQHF. DNA of the CDR3: TGTGCCAGCAGCTTAGCGAGGATTGGGACAGGGTCCCAGCCCCAGCATTTT. The gene calls are TRBV7-8 and TRBJ1-5, with 9 nucleotides matching TRBD1. CDR3 length: 17 residues. Germline trimming cut 0 bases from V and 7 bases from J; bases unmatched to any gene: 10. Germline CDR1 and CDR2: SGHVS and FQNEAQ. The full variable domain, in which reference TRBV7-8 and TRBJ1-5 provide the parts outside the CDR3, is GAGVSQSPRYKVAKRGQDVALRCDPISGHVSLFWYQQALGQGPEFLTYFQNEAQLDKSGLPSDRFFAERPEGSVSTLKIQRTQQEDSAVYLCASSLARIGTGSQPQHFGDGTRLSIL.

The V call is TRBV28, the J call TRBJ2-3; the D gene is possibly TRBD1 (6 bases). The germline CDR1 and CDR2 sequences are MDHEN and SYDVKM. This CDR3 is 17 amino acids long. V lost 3 bases, J lost 2 bases, and 18 bases lay in between. CDR3 in DNA: TGTGCCAGCAGTTTCCCCCTCGCGACAGGATTCACAGATACGCAGTATTTT. Encoded protein: CASSFPLATGFTDTQYF. The entire variable domain, with the rest obtained from reference TRBV28 and TRBJ2-3, is as follows: DVKVTQSSRYLVKRTGEKVFLECVQDMDHENMFWYRQDPGLGLRLIYFSYDVKMKEKGDIPEGYSVSREKKERFSLILESASTNQTSMYLCASSFPLATGFTDTQYFGPGTRLTVL.

The chain carries TRBV6-1 and TRBJ2-2; a possible D gene is TRBD1 (6 bases). The CDR3 totals 15 residues. V lost 4 bases and J lost 7, with 16 bases in between. In germline, CDR1 is MNHNS, CDR2 SASEGT. DNA of the CDR3: TGTGCCAGCAGTGTTGGGGGCGTCGTGGTCGGGGAGCTGTTTTTT. Protein sequence: CASSVGGVVVGELFF.